This T cell receptor beta chain appears in the sequencing data of a study of blood T cell repertoires in COVID-19. Produced via immunoSEQ multiplex PCR; TCRdb's table is partial and in-frame only. The sample consists of about 260,000 clones, approximately 90% of them appearing once. Participants were aged about 18 to 90 years, lived in roughly 23 US areas, and enrolled virtually. Allocation to cohorts depended on clinical history reported by the participants. The ends were cut back, 7 bases at V and 3 bases at J, with 13 bases in the middle. CDR3 length: 14 amino acids. The germline gives CDR1 KGHDR, CDR2 SFDVKD.

The specimen sequenced was PBMCs or T cells enriched from blood (not recorded which). The chain uses TRBV24-1 and TRBJ2-3, with D possibly being TRBD2 (5 bases). The clonotype was recovered from a man in his forties who had been exposed to COVID-19. The CDR3: CATRGPGETDTQYF. The CDR3 DNA sequence: TGTGCCACCAGGGGCCCCGGGGAGACAGATACGCAGTATTTT.